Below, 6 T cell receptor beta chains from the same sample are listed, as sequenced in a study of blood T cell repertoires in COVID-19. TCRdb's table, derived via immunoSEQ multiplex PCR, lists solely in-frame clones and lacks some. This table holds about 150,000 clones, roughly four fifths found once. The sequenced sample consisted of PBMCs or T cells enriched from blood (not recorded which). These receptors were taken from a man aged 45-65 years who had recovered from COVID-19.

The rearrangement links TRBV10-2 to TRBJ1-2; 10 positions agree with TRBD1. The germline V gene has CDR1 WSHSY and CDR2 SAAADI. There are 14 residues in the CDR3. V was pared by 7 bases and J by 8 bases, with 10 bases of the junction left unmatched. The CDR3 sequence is CASITTGGSGGYTF. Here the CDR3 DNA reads TGCGCCAGCATAACGACAGGGGGCAGTGGAGGCTACACCTTC.

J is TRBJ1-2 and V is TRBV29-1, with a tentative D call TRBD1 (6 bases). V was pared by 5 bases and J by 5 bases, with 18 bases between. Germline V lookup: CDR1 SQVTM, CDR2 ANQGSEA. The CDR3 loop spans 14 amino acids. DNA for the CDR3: TGCAGCGTTAACCGGGGGGCGGCGTCGTATGGCTACACCTTC. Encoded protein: CSVNRGAASYGYTF. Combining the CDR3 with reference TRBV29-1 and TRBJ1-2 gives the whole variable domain SAVISQKPSRDICQRGTSLTIQCQVDSQVTMMFWYRQQPGQSLTLIATANQGSEATYESGFVIDKFPISRPNLTFSTLTVSNMSPEDSSIYLCSVNRGAASYGYTFGSGTRLTVV.

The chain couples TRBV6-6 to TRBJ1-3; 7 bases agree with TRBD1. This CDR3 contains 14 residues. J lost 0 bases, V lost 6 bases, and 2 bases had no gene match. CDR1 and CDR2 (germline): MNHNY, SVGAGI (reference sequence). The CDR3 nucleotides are TGTGCCAGCAGCGGGACAGCCTCTGGAAACACCATATATTTT. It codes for CASSGTASGNTIYF.

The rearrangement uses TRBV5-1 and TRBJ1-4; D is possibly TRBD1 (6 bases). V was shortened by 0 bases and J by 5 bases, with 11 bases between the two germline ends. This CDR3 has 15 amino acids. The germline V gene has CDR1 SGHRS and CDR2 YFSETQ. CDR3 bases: TGCGCCAGCAGCTTGGGAACAGGGTCCAATGAAAAACTGTTTTTT. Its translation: CASSLGTGSNEKLFF.

The CDR3 loop reads CASSPGGGGSPLHF. CDR3 DNA: TGTGCCAGCTCACCAGGGGGCGGTGGTTCACCCCTCCACTTT. V is TRBV18 and J is TRBJ1-6, with a tentative D call TRBD1 (6 bases). This CDR3 has 14 residues. V shed 2 bases and J shed 9 bases, with 11 bases lying between them. Looked up from germline, CDR1 is KGHSH and CDR2 is LQKENI.

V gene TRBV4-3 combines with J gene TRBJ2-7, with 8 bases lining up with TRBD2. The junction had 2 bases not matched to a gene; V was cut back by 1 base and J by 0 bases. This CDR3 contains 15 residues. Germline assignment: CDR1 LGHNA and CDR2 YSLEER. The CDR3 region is CASSQGRGGSYEQYF. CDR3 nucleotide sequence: TGCGCCAGCAGCCAAGGTCGGGGGGGCTCCTACGAGCAGTACTTC.